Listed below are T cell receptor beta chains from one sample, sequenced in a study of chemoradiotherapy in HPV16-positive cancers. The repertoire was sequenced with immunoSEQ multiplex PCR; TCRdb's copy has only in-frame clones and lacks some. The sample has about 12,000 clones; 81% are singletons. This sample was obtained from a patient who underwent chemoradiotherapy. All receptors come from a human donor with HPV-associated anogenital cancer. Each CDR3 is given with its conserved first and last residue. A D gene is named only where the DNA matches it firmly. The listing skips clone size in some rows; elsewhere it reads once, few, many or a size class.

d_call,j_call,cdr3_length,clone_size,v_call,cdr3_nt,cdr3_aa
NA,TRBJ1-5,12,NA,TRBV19,TGTGCCAGTAGTCCCTCCCTCCAGCCCCAGCATTTT,CASSPSLQPQHF
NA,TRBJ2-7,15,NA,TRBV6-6,TGTGCCAGCAGTTACTCGTCCAACAGCTACTACGAGCAGTACTTC,CASSYSSNSYYEQYF
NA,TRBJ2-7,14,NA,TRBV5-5,TGTGCCAGCAGCTTGGCGACCGGAGACTACGAGCAGTACTTC,CASSLATGDYEQYF
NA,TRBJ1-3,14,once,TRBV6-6,TGTGCCAGCAGGAAACAGGAGACTGGAAACACCATATATTTT,CASRKQETGNTIYF
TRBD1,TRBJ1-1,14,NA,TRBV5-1,TGCGCCAGCAGGTTTACAGGGGGGAGCACTGAAGCTTTCTTT,CASRFTGGSTEAFF
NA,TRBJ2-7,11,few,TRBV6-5,TGTGCCAGCGGAAGTGGTGGGGAGCAGTACTTC,CASGSGGEQYF
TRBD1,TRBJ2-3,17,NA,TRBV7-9,TGTGCCAGCGTTTCGAACGGATACAGGGGGTCCACAGATACGCAGTATTTT,CASVSNGYRGSTDTQYF
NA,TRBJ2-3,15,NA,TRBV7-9,TGTGCCAGCAGCTTAGGGGACACCGTCACAGATACGCAGTATTTT,CASSLGDTVTDTQYF
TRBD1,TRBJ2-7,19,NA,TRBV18,TGTGCCAGCTCACCAAGGACTTTCGGGACAGGGGAGACATTTTACGAGCAGTACTTC,CASSPRTFGTGETFYEQYF
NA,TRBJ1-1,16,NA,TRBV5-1,TGCGCCAGCAGCTTGGCGGTGGGGGTTACGGGGACTGAAGCTTTCTTT,CASSLAVGVTGTEAFF
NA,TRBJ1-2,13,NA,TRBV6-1,TGTGCCAGCAGTGGGGAGGGAGTTGGGGGCTACACCTTC,CASSGEGVGGYTF
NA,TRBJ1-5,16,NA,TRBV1,TGCACCAGCAGAGAAAACAGGGGAGGCGGCAATCAGCCCCAGCATTTT,CTSRENRGGGNQPQHF
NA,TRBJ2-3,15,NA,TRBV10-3,TGTGCCATCAGGAGGGGGGGGGCCGAAGAAGATACGCAGTATTTT,CAIRRGGAEEDTQYF
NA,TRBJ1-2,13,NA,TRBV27,TGTGCCAGCAGTTCGACAGATAACTATGGCTACACCTTC,CASSSTDNYGYTF
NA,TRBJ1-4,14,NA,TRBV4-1,TGCGCCAGCAGCCAATCCAACGGAGCTGAAAAACTGTTTTTT,CASSQSNGAEKLFF
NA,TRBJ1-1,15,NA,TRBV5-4,TGTGCCAGCAGCTTGGGAGGGGGTCTGAACACTGAAGCTTTCTTT,CASSLGGGLNTEAFF
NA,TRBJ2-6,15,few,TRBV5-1,TGCGCCAGCAGCTTGAATTCTCCCGGGGCCAACGTCCTGACTTTC,CASSLNSPGANVLTF
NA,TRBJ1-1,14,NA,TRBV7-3,TGTGCCAGCAGCTTAACGGGGGGCGACGCTGAAGCTTTCTTT,CASSLTGGDAEAFF
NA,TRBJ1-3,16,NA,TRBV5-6,TGTGCCAGCAGCATCCCCAGCGGGACGGGAGGAAACACCATATATTTT,CASSIPSGTGGNTIYF
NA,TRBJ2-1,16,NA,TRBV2,TGTGCCATAGGTCGGGGGGCGGGGAGCCTTAACAATGAGCAGTTCTTC,CAIGRGAGSLNNEQFF
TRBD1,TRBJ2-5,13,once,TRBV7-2,TGTGCCAGCAGCAAAGACAGGGGCGAGACCCAGTACTTC,CASSKDRGETQYF
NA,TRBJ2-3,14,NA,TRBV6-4,TGTGCCAGCAGCTTAGAGGCCCACACAGATACGCAGTATTTT,CASSLEAHTDTQYF
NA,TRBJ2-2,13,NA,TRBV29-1,TGCAGCGTTGAAATGTCCCGGGACGGGGAGCTGTTTTTT,CSVEMSRDGELFF
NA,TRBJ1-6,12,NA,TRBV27,TGTGCCAGCGGGCGGCTAAATTCACCCCTCCACTTT,CASGRLNSPLHF
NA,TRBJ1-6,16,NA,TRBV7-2,TGTGCCAGCAGCTTAGTTGGGGGGGTCTATAATTCACCCCTCCACTTT,CASSLVGGVYNSPLHF
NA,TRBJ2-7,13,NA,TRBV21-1,TGTGCCAGCAGCAAACTTGACAGCTACGAGCAGTACTTC,CASSKLDSYEQYF
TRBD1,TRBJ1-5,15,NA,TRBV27,TGTGCCAGCAGAAGAACCGGGACAGAAAATCAGCCCCAGCATTTT,CASRRTGTENQPQHF
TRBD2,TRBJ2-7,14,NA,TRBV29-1,TGCAGCGTTGCCGGCGGGGGGCCCTCCGGCGAGCAGTACTTC,CSVAGGGPSGEQYF
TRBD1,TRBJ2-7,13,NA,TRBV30,TGTGCCTGGAGTTTTGGACAGGGCAACGAGCAGTACTTC,CAWSFGQGNEQYF
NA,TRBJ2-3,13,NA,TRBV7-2,TGTGCCAGCAGCTCGGACAACACAGATACGCAGTATTTT,CASSSDNTDTQYF
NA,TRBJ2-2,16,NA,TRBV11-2,TGTGCCAGCAGCCCTTATCGGGCCCCGAACACCGGGGAGCTGTTTTTT,CASSPYRAPNTGELFF
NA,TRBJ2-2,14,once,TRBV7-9,TGTGCCAGCAGCTTACTATCCGGGACCGGGGAGCTGTTTTTT,CASSLLSGTGELFF
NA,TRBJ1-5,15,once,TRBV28,TGTGCCAGCAGTCTGGGGGGATATAGCAATCAGCCCCAGCATTTT,CASSLGGYSNQPQHF
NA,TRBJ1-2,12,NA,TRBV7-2,TGTGCCAGCAGCTTCTACCTGGAGGGCTACACCTTC,CASSFYLEGYTF
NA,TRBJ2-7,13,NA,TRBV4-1,TGCGCCAGCAGCCAAGATCACATGCGCGAGCAGTACTTC,CASSQDHMREQYF
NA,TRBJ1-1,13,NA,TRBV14,TGTGCCAGCAGCCAAGATTCTCTGGGGCTAACTTTCTTT,CASSQDSLGLTFF
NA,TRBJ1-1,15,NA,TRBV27,TGTGCCAGCAGTTTACGCGGCTTCTGGAACACTGAAGCTTTCTTT,CASSLRGFWNTEAFF
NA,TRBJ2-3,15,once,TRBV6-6,TGTGCCAGCAGGGTCGGGGCTTGGGGCACAGATACGCAGTATTTT,CASRVGAWGTDTQYF
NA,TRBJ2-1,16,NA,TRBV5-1,TGCGCCAGCAGTCACATGGCGGCGCGTCCCTACAATGAGCAGTTCTTC,CASSHMAARPYNEQFF
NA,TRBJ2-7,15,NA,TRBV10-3,TGTGCCATCAGTGAGTCGGGGACGGGTGGCCACGAGCAGTACTTC,CAISESGTGGHEQYF